The TCR beta chain described here comes from a study of T cell responses to AZD1222 COVID-19 vaccine. About the study: Doses given second, at about 4 or about 12 weeks, were pooled.

Notes on the study in general: A reported finding is that nearly half of spike-specific TCRs target unmutated variant regions. AZD1222 recipients seropositive at baseline numbered only five to seven. Spike-specific TCR repertoires showed rising breadth and depth after two AZD1222 doses.

A remark on this clone: Its target is not known.

J lost 2 bases, V lost 4 bases, and 19 bases had no gene match. CDR3 length: 20 amino acids. Per germline, CDR1 LGHNA and CDR2 YSLEER. Clones were read by immunoSEQ multiplex PCR, and TCRdb kept only the in-frame ones, dropping some. The sample yields roughly 250,000 clones, more than 85% seen once. This sequence was found in an adult in good health. The sequenced sample was peripheral blood, obtained on day 0 of AZD1222 vaccination. The chain is built from TRBV4-3 and TRBJ1-4; TRBD1 agrees at 7 bases. In DNA form, the CDR3 reads TGCGCCAGCAGCCCAGGACGGGACAGTGGGCGGTTGGCGACTAATGAAAAACTGTTTTTT. This codes for CASSPGRDSGRLATNEKLFF.